The 18 T cell receptor beta chains in this list originate from one sample, sequenced in a study of technical replicates of blood from several donors. The data were produced by immunoSEQ multiplex PCR, yet TCRdb's version contains in-frame clones alone and is incomplete. Of tens of thousands of clones in the sample, 95% were seen once. The specimen was T cells isolated from PBMCs. The receptors stem from a human donor in good health.

The rearrangement uses TRBV5-1 and TRBJ2-1, with 8 bases lining up with TRBD1. V trimming: 4 bases; J trimming: 6 bases; junction bases outside the gene matches: 6. The CDR3 extends over 14 amino acids. Germline V gives CDR1 SGHRS, CDR2 YFSETQ. The CDR3 coding sequence is TGCGCCAGCAGCCCCGGACAGGGTCCCAATGAGCAGTTCTTC. This encodes CASSPGQGPNEQFF.

The genes are TRBV28 and TRBJ1-1; D is perhaps TRBD1 (6 bases). V lost 3 bases and J 2 bases, leaving 10 bases between the germline ends. From germline, CDR1 is MDHEN and CDR2 SYDVKM. The length of the CDR3 is 14 residues. Written as DNA, the CDR3 is TGTGCCAGCAGTTTTTGGGGGCAAAACACTGAAGCTTTCTTT. Translation gives CASSFWGQNTEAFF.

The genes are TRBV28 and TRBJ2-4; TRBD2 matches at 13 bases. The V and J ends lost 2 bases and 7 bases, in that order; junction bases with no gene match: 11. The CDR3 is 18 amino acids. Germline CDR1 reads MDHEN; CDR2 reads SYDVKM. DNA for the CDR3: TGTGCCAGCAGTTTACCGACTAGCGGGAGGACACATGGGAACATTCAGTACTTC. The encoded protein is CASSLPTSGRTHGNIQYF.

The genes are TRBV4-1 and TRBJ2-2, with TRBD2 matching 14 bases. The ends lost 6 bases at V and 2 bases at J; junction bases unmatched: 5. Per germline, CDR1 MGHRA and CDR2 YSYEKL. The CDR3 is 17 residues long. The CDR3 sequence: CASRVGLAGGNTGELFF. Here the CDR3 DNA reads TGCGCCAGCAGAGTCGGACTAGCGGGAGGTAACACCGGGGAGCTGTTTTTT.

This chain joins TRBV2 and TRBJ2-1; D unclear. V dropped 7 bases and J dropped 4 bases, with 11 bases sitting between them. This CDR3 has 13 amino acids. Germline CDR1 and CDR2: SNHLY and FYNNEI. CDR3 protein: CASTGAVYNEQFF. DNA for the CDR3: TGTGCCAGCACTGGCGCGGTTTACAATGAGCAGTTCTTC.

V is TRBV11-2 and J is TRBJ1-2, with 7 positions matching TRBD1. Germline CDR1 reads SGHAT; CDR2 reads FQNNGV. The CDR3 is 15 residues long. J lost 4 bases, V lost 3 bases, and 8 bases had no gene match. The CDR3 DNA sequence: TGTGCCAGCAGCTTTACCGGAGGGGGCGTCTATGGCTACACCTTC. This encodes CASSFTGGGVYGYTF. The full variable domain, in which reference TRBV11-2 and TRBJ1-2 provide the parts outside the CDR3, is EAGVAQSPRYKIIEKRQSVAFWCNPISGHATLYWYQQILGQGPKLLIQFQNNGVVDDSQLPKDRFSAERLKGVDSTLKIQPAKLEDSAVYLCASSFTGGGVYGYTFGSGTRLTVV.

The CDR3 nucleotides are TGTGCCAGCAGCTTCGGCGGAAATAGCAATCAGCCCCAGCATTTT. Translation gives CASSFGGNSNQPQHF. The chain uses TRBV13 and TRBJ1-5; D remains ambiguous. The CDR3 spans 15 residues. Germline lookup yields CDR1 PRHDT and CDR2 FYEKMQ (reference sequence). Trimming left V 3 bases short and J 0 bases short, with 9 bases between.

Of note for this clone: An end of the junction does not agree with germline; a read error may underlie this. The rearrangement joins TRBV6-1 to TRBJ2-1; 7 bases map to TRBD2. CDR3 length equals 11 residues. CDR1 is MNHNS, CDR2 SASEGT, per germline. CDR3 region: CASSNRDYILF. The CDR3 DNA sequence: TGTGCCAGCAGTAACCGGGACTACATTCTCTTC.

The chain has TRBV4-1 and TRBJ1-5, with TRBD1 as a possible D gene (5 bases). Trimming shortened V by 4 bases and J by 6 bases, and 13 bases separated the two germline ends. This CDR3 spans 14 amino acids. CDR1 and CDR2 from the germline V gene are MGHRA and YSYEKL. CDR3 protein: CASSRTSQGQPQHF. In DNA, the CDR3 is TGCGCCAGCAGCCGGACAAGTCAGGGTCAGCCCCAGCATTTT.

J is TRBJ1-3 and V is TRBV30, with D perhaps matching TRBD1 (6 bases). Germline lookup yields CDR1 GTSNPN and CDR2 SVGIG (reference sequence). The CDR3 runs 16 residues. The V and J ends lost 1 base and 0 bases respectively, with 13 bases between them. CDR3 nucleotides: TGTGCCTGGAGTGGATACAGGGTGCCCTCTGGAAACACCATATATTTT. Translation: CAWSGYRVPSGNTIYF.

The V and J genes are TRBV19 and TRBJ1-3; unclear D gene. V lost 5 bases and J lost 2, with 13 bases in between. Germline assignment: CDR1 LNHDA and CDR2 SQIVND (reference sequence). The CDR3 extends over 15 amino acids. CDR3 sequence reads: CASSVQVSTGNTIYF. Here the CDR3 DNA reads TGTGCCAGTAGTGTCCAGGTATCCACTGGAAACACCATATATTTT.

This sequence joins TRBV5-1 and TRBJ2-1, with a possible D match to TRBD1 (6 bases). Trimming shortened V by 5 bases and J by 7 bases, and 16 bases separated the two germline ends. The CDR3 contains 14 residues. Germline CDR1 and CDR2: SGHRS and YFSETQ. CDR3 in DNA: TGCGCCAGCAGTTACATACCGGGACAAAATGAGCAGTTCTTC. It specifies CASSYIPGQNEQFF. Drawing the rest from reference TRBV5-1 and TRBJ2-1, the complete variable domain is KAGVTQTPRYLIKTRGQQVTLSCSPISGHRSVSWYQQTPGQGLQFLFEYFSETQRNKGNFPGRFSGRQFSNSRSEMNVSTLELGDSALYLCASSYIPGQNEQFFGPGTRLTVL.

The chain links TRBV19 to TRBJ2-3; D is possibly TRBD2 (6 bases). The germline V and J ends were trimmed by 9 bases and 4 bases, with 17 bases remaining between them. This CDR3 has 14 amino acids. Germline CDR1 is LNHDA and CDR2 is SQIVND (reference sequence). CDR3 region: CASYPGGNPDTQYF. The DNA of the CDR3 is TGTGCCAGCTACCCCGGGGGTAATCCAGATACGCAGTATTTT. The full variable domain, in which reference TRBV19 and TRBJ2-3 provide the parts outside the CDR3, is DGGITQSPKYLFRKEGQNVTLSCEQNLNHDAMYWYRQDPGQGLRLIYYSQIVNDFQKGDIAEGYSVSREKKESFPLTVTSAQKNPTAFYLCASYPGGNPDTQYFGPGTRLTVL.

This clone was observed a single time. The V call is TRBV28, the J call TRBJ1-3; 7 bases map to TRBD1. Germline assignment: CDR1 MDHEN and CDR2 SYDVKM. V shed 4 bases, J shed 4 bases, and the junction held 1 base outside the gene matches. This CDR3 contains 13 residues. The CDR3: CASSSGQGNTIYF. The CDR3 DNA follows: TGTGCCAGCAGTTCGGGACAGGGAAACACCATATATTTT.

The chain has TRBV5-6 and TRBJ1-2; 8 nucleotides match TRBD1. This CDR3 is 14 amino acids long. V lost 0 bases, J lost 4 bases, and 2 bases stayed unmatched. Germline V gene lookup returns CDR1 SGHDT and CDR2 YYEEEE. The CDR3 region has the DNA TGTGCCAGCAGCTTGGGACAGGGGATCTATGGCTACACCTTC. It yields the protein CASSLGQGIYGYTF.

This chain uses TRBV6-5 with TRBJ2-3, with D uncertain. The V and J ends lost 2 bases and 1 base respectively, with 13 bases between them. Germline V gene data show CDR1 as MNHEY and CDR2 as SVGAGI. The CDR3 has 16 residues. In DNA form, the CDR3 reads TGTGCCAGCAGTTACGGCACTACTTTTGGCACAGATACGCAGTATTTT. Residues: CASSYGTTFGTDTQYF.

This clone was observed once. The chain couples TRBV4-1 to TRBJ2-7; possibly TRBD1 for D (5 bases). This CDR3 is 16 amino acids long. Germline V gives CDR1 MGHRA, CDR2 YSYEKL. Trimming took off 0 bases at V and 5 bases at J, with 17 bases between the two ends. CDR3 DNA sequence: TGCGCCAGCAGCCAAGATCCCCATGTAGGGGTAAACGAGCAGTACTTC. The encoded protein is CASSQDPHVGVNEQYF.

On this clone itself: Germline and junction disagree at one end, which may indicate a read error. The chain is built from TRBV19 and TRBJ2-1; D is undetermined. CDR1 and CDR2 from the germline V gene are LNHDA and SQIVND (reference sequence). CDR3 length: 14 amino acids. Here the CDR3 DNA reads TGTGCCACTAGTTTGCGCTCCGACTACAATGAGCAGTTCTTC. Protein product: CATSLRSDYNEQFF.